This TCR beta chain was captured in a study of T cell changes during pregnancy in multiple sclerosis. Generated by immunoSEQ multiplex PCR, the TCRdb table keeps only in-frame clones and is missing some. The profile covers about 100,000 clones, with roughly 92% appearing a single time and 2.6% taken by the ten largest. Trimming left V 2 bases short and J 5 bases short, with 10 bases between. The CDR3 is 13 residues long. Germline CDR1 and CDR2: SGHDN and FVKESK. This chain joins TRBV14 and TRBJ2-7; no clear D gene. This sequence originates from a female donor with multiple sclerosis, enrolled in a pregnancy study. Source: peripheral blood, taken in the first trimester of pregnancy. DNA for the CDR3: TGTGCCAGCAGCCAAATTATGACTGACGAGCAGTACTTC. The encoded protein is CASSQIMTDEQYF.